A selection of T cell receptor beta chains follows, all from one sample in a study of T cell repertoires in cytomegalovirus infection. TCRdb passed the reads through MiXCR, listing each CDR3 protein once. The sample yields hundreds of thousands of distinct CDR3 sequences, 15% to 20% seen once. The material sequenced was PBMCs. The receptor source for this set is a human donor in good health (CMV status not recorded). Some clones in this sample may be carry-over from other donors' samples. Each CDR3 is given with its conserved first and last residue. The order of the fields is CDR3 protein, CDR3 DNA, J gene, D gene, clone size, V gene. A D gene is named only where the DNA matches it firmly. The size entry is marked missing in some rows and otherwise reads once, few, many or a size class.

cdr3_aa: CASSLGGASGEKLFF
cdr3_nt: TGTGCCAGCAGTTTAGGGGGGGCGTCGGGGGAAAAACTGTTTTTT
j_call: TRBJ1-4
d_call: -
clone_size: -
v_call: TRBV12-3/TRBV12-4

cdr3_aa: CASSQQVGTGDYSNQPQHF
cdr3_nt: TGCGCCAGCAGCCAACAGGTTGGGACAGGGGACTATAGCAATCAGCCCCAGCATTTT
j_call: TRBJ1-5
d_call: TRBD1
clone_size: many
v_call: TRBV4-1

cdr3_aa: CSARDVAEGSYNSPLHF
cdr3_nt: TGCAGTGCTAGAGATGTTGCGGAGGGGTCCTATAATTCACCCCTCCACTTT
j_call: TRBJ1-6
d_call: -
clone_size: -
v_call: TRBV20-1

cdr3_aa: CASSPDNNSPLHF
cdr3_nt: TGTGCCAGCAGCCCGGATAATAATTCACCCCTCCACTTT
j_call: TRBJ1-6
d_call: -
clone_size: many
v_call: TRBV28

cdr3_aa: CASSTLQGSLDEQYF
cdr3_nt: TGTGCCAGTTCTACCTTACAGGGTAGTCTCGACGAGCAGTACTTC
j_call: TRBJ2-7
d_call: -
clone_size: -
v_call: TRBV19

cdr3_aa: CASKLSVYNEQFF
cdr3_nt: TGTGCCAGCAAGTTGTCAGTATACAATGAGCAGTTCTTC
j_call: TRBJ2-1
d_call: -
clone_size: few
v_call: TRBV12-3/TRBV12-4

cdr3_aa: CASSRELETQYF
cdr3_nt: TGTGCCAGCAGCAGGGAACTAGAGACCCAGTACTTC
j_call: TRBJ2-5
d_call: -
clone_size: -
v_call: TRBV5-6

cdr3_aa: CASSSGEHQETQYF
cdr3_nt: TGTGCCAGCAGCTCTGGGGAGCACCAAGAGACCCAGTACTTC
j_call: TRBJ2-5
d_call: -
clone_size: many
v_call: TRBV7-6

cdr3_aa: CASSLRDRTSSVTLHF
cdr3_nt: TGTGCCAGCAGCCTACGGGACAGGACCTCGTCCGTCACCCTCCACTTT
j_call: TRBJ1-6
d_call: TRBD1
clone_size: few
v_call: TRBV5-5

cdr3_aa: CASSPPPGNTYEQYF
cdr3_nt: TGTGCCAGCAGCCCACCCCCGGGAAATACCTACGAGCAGTACTTC
j_call: TRBJ2-7
d_call: -
clone_size: many
v_call: TRBV7-2

cdr3_aa: CASSLNSDTDTQYF
cdr3_nt: TGTGCCAGCAGTTTGAACAGCGACACAGATACGCAGTATTTT
j_call: TRBJ2-3
d_call: -
clone_size: few
v_call: TRBV12-3/TRBV12-4

cdr3_aa: CAISGEFQETQYF
cdr3_nt: TGTGCCATCAGTGGGGAGTTCCAAGAGACCCAGTACTTC
j_call: TRBJ2-5
d_call: -
clone_size: -
v_call: TRBV10-3

cdr3_aa: CASNPQTVDTEAFF
cdr3_nt: TGTGCCAGCAATCCGCAGACAGTGGACACTGAAGCTTTCTTT
j_call: TRBJ1-1
d_call: -
clone_size: few
v_call: TRBV6-1

cdr3_aa: CASSLPPATGNYGYTF
cdr3_nt: TGTGCCAGCAGTTTACCTCCGGCGACAGGGAACTATGGCTACACCTTC
j_call: TRBJ1-2
d_call: TRBD1
clone_size: few
v_call: TRBV28

cdr3_aa: CASSPQGLEQFF
cdr3_nt: TGTGCCAGCAGTCCCCAGGGTCTTGAGCAGTTCTTC
j_call: TRBJ2-1
d_call: -
clone_size: -
v_call: TRBV28

cdr3_aa: CASSVSGTDFNSPLHF
cdr3_nt: TGTGCCAGCAGCGTCTCCGGGACAGATTTTAATTCACCCCTCCACTTT
j_call: TRBJ1-6
d_call: TRBD1
clone_size: few
v_call: TRBV9

cdr3_aa: CASSPGEGAVYEQFF
cdr3_nt: TGTGCCAGCAGCCCTGGGGAGGGGGCAGTATATGAGCAGTTCTTC
j_call: TRBJ2-1
d_call: -
clone_size: -
v_call: TRBV7-9

cdr3_aa: CASSGPGGTDTQYF
cdr3_nt: TGTGCCAGCAGTGGACCAGGGGGCACAGATACGCAGTATTTT
j_call: TRBJ2-3
d_call: -
clone_size: -
v_call: TRBV27

cdr3_aa: CASSPIQGGTGELFF
cdr3_nt: TGTGCCAGCTCACCAATCCAGGGTGGAACCGGGGAGCTGTTTTTT
j_call: TRBJ2-2
d_call: -
clone_size: few
v_call: TRBV18

cdr3_aa: CASSAGLAGSEAFF
cdr3_nt: TGTGCCAGCAGCGCGGGACTCGCGGGGAGTGAAGCTTTCTTT
j_call: TRBJ1-1
d_call: -
clone_size: many
v_call: TRBV7-2

cdr3_aa: CASSPSLIGAANTGELFF
cdr3_nt: TGTGCCAGCAGCCCCTCTTTAATCGGGGCAGCGAACACCGGGGAGCTGTTTTTT
j_call: TRBJ2-2
d_call: -
clone_size: many
v_call: TRBV5-5

cdr3_aa: CASSFGGNEQFF
cdr3_nt: TGTGCCAGCAGTTTCGGGGGCAATGAGCAGTTCTTC
j_call: TRBJ2-1
d_call: -
clone_size: -
v_call: TRBV12-3/TRBV12-4

cdr3_aa: CASGLFPSTDTGELFF
cdr3_nt: TGTGCTAGTGGTTTGTTCCCTAGCACCGACACCGGGGAGCTGTTTTTT
j_call: TRBJ2-2
d_call: -
clone_size: few
v_call: TRBV12-5

cdr3_aa: CSAKEWGGRISTNEKLFF
cdr3_nt: TGCAGTGCCAAAGAATGGGGAGGGAGGATCTCTACTAATGAAAAACTGTTTTTT
j_call: TRBJ1-4
d_call: -
clone_size: -
v_call: TRBV20-1

cdr3_aa: CASSQGLTGAYEQYF
cdr3_nt: TGTGCCAGCAGCCAAGGTCTAACAGGGGCATACGAGCAGTACTTC
j_call: TRBJ2-7
d_call: TRBD1
clone_size: -
v_call: TRBV14

cdr3_aa: CASSEGTVTGEQYF
cdr3_nt: TGTGCCAGCAGTGAAGGTACGGTCACAGGGGAGCAGTACTTC
j_call: TRBJ2-7
d_call: -
clone_size: few
v_call: TRBV25-1

cdr3_aa: CASSLASTGYGYTF
cdr3_nt: TGTGCCAGCAGCTTAGCTTCCACCGGCTATGGCTACACCTTC
j_call: TRBJ1-2
d_call: -
clone_size: many
v_call: TRBV7-2

cdr3_aa: CASSQSTNPYTF
cdr3_nt: TGTGCCAGCAGCCAGTCGACAAATCCCTACACCTTC
j_call: TRBJ1-2
d_call: -
clone_size: few
v_call: TRBV3-1

cdr3_aa: CASTGPMENTEAFF
cdr3_nt: TGTGCCAGCACCGGACCTATGGAGAACACTGAAGCTTTCTTT
j_call: TRBJ1-1
d_call: -
clone_size: few
v_call: TRBV6-6

cdr3_aa: CASSESTAYEQYF
cdr3_nt: TGTGCCAGCAGTGAATCTACGGCCTACGAGCAGTACTTC
j_call: TRBJ2-7
d_call: -
clone_size: many
v_call: TRBV6-1

cdr3_aa: CASRRQDSNYGYTF
cdr3_nt: TGTGCCAGCCGCAGACAGGACTCTAACTATGGCTACACCTTC
j_call: TRBJ1-2
d_call: -
clone_size: many
v_call: TRBV7-2

cdr3_aa: CSASGTSGAMLDTQYF
cdr3_nt: TGCAGTGCTTCCGGGACTAGCGGGGCCATGCTGGATACGCAGTATTTT
j_call: TRBJ2-3
d_call: TRBD2
clone_size: -
v_call: TRBV20-1

cdr3_aa: CASTNILGGRPYEQYF
cdr3_nt: TGTGCCAGCACCAATATACTCGGAGGGAGACCCTACGAGCAGTACTTC
j_call: TRBJ2-7
d_call: -
clone_size: many
v_call: TRBV7-6

cdr3_aa: CASSFPARDRGYNEQFF
cdr3_nt: TGTGCCAGCAGCTTCCCCGCCCGGGACAGGGGCTACAATGAGCAGTTCTTC
j_call: TRBJ2-1
d_call: TRBD1
clone_size: many
v_call: TRBV7-8

cdr3_aa: CASTLGQGHGYTF
cdr3_nt: TGTGCCAGCACCTTAGGACAGGGGCATGGCTACACCTTC
j_call: TRBJ1-2
d_call: TRBD1
clone_size: few
v_call: TRBV5-4

cdr3_aa: CASSYSGQRNTIYF
cdr3_nt: TGTGCCAGCAGTTACTCCGGACAGCGAAACACCATATATTTT
j_call: TRBJ1-3
d_call: -
clone_size: -
v_call: TRBV6-5

cdr3_aa: CASSVERGRSDTQYF
cdr3_nt: TGTGCCAGCAGCGTAGAGCGGGGGAGGTCAGATACGCAGTATTTT
j_call: TRBJ2-3
d_call: TRBD2
clone_size: -
v_call: TRBV9

cdr3_aa: CASSPGDRWSSYTF
cdr3_nt: TGTGCCAGCAGCCCCGGGGACAGGTGGTCGAGCTACACCTTC
j_call: TRBJ1-2
d_call: TRBD1
clone_size: few
v_call: TRBV7-6

cdr3_aa: CASSLRRVREKLFF
cdr3_nt: TGTGCCAGCAGCTTAAGGAGGGTGCGGGAAAAACTGTTTTTT
j_call: TRBJ1-4
d_call: -
clone_size: many
v_call: TRBV7-8

cdr3_aa: CASRRGTEHTEAFF
cdr3_nt: TGTGCCAGCAGACGCGGGACGGAACACACTGAAGCTTTCTTT
j_call: TRBJ1-1
d_call: -
clone_size: many
v_call: TRBV12-3/TRBV12-4

cdr3_aa: CASSFMNEQFF
cdr3_nt: TGTGCCAGCAGTTTTATGAATGAGCAGTTCTTC
j_call: TRBJ2-1
d_call: -
clone_size: few
v_call: TRBV28

cdr3_aa: CASSYSYRGEATDTQYF
cdr3_nt: TGTGCCAGCAGTTACTCTTATCGTGGGGAGGCCACAGATACGCAGTATTTT
j_call: TRBJ2-3
d_call: -
clone_size: few
v_call: TRBV6-2/TRBV6-3

cdr3_aa: CASSSGQRDGYTF
cdr3_nt: TGTGCCAGCAGCTCCGGACAGAGGGATGGCTACACCTTC
j_call: TRBJ1-2
d_call: -
clone_size: many
v_call: TRBV7-2

cdr3_aa: CASSPQDSMSRETQYF
cdr3_nt: TGTGCCAGCTCACCACAGGACAGCATGAGTCGGGAGACCCAGTACTTC
j_call: TRBJ2-5
d_call: -
clone_size: -
v_call: TRBV18

cdr3_aa: CAIRVHRDEATEAFF
cdr3_nt: TGTGCCATCAGGGTCCACAGGGACGAGGCGACTGAAGCTTTCTTT
j_call: TRBJ1-1
d_call: -
clone_size: -
v_call: TRBV10-3

cdr3_aa: CASRPPVGGPDYNEQFF
cdr3_nt: TGTGCCAGCAGACCTCCTGTCGGGGGGCCGGACTACAATGAGCAGTTCTTC
j_call: TRBJ2-1
d_call: -
clone_size: many
v_call: TRBV7-2

cdr3_aa: CASSLTIGTRTSYEQYF
cdr3_nt: TGTGCCAGCAGCTTAACGATCGGGACACGCACTTCCTACGAGCAGTACTTC
j_call: TRBJ2-7
d_call: -
clone_size: many
v_call: TRBV7-9

cdr3_aa: CASSPSDRVSPGYF
cdr3_nt: TGTGCCAGCAGTCCCTCGGATCGGGTTTCCCCCGGGTATTTT
j_call: TRBJ2-3
d_call: -
clone_size: many
v_call: TRBV12-3/TRBV12-4

cdr3_aa: CASSGTPNNEQFF
cdr3_nt: TGTGCCAGCAGCGGGACCCCCAACAATGAGCAGTTCTTC
j_call: TRBJ2-1
d_call: -
clone_size: -
v_call: TRBV5-5

cdr3_aa: CASSFTQGVSGNTIYF
cdr3_nt: TGTGCCAGCAGCTTTACCCAGGGTGTCTCTGGAAACACCATATATTTT
j_call: TRBJ1-3
d_call: -
clone_size: many
v_call: TRBV7-9

cdr3_aa: CSARAPGQGNQPQHF
cdr3_nt: TGCAGTGCTAGAGCTCCGGGACAGGGGAATCAGCCCCAGCATTTT
j_call: TRBJ1-5
d_call: TRBD1
clone_size: -
v_call: TRBV20-1

cdr3_aa: CASSLDKGGDTEAFF
cdr3_nt: TGTGCCAGCAGCTTAGATAAGGGGGGGGACACTGAAGCTTTCTTT
j_call: TRBJ1-1
d_call: -
clone_size: many
v_call: TRBV7-2

cdr3_aa: CASSIRGSTDTQYF
cdr3_nt: TGTGCCAGTAGTATTCGGGGTAGCACAGATACGCAGTATTTT
j_call: TRBJ2-3
d_call: -
clone_size: -
v_call: TRBV19

cdr3_aa: CSDKEKDPSGTLPPF
cdr3_nt: TGCAGTGACAAGGAAAAGGATCCTAGCGGGACCCTACCCCCTTTC
j_call: TRBJ2-5
d_call: TRBD2
clone_size: few
v_call: TRBV20-1